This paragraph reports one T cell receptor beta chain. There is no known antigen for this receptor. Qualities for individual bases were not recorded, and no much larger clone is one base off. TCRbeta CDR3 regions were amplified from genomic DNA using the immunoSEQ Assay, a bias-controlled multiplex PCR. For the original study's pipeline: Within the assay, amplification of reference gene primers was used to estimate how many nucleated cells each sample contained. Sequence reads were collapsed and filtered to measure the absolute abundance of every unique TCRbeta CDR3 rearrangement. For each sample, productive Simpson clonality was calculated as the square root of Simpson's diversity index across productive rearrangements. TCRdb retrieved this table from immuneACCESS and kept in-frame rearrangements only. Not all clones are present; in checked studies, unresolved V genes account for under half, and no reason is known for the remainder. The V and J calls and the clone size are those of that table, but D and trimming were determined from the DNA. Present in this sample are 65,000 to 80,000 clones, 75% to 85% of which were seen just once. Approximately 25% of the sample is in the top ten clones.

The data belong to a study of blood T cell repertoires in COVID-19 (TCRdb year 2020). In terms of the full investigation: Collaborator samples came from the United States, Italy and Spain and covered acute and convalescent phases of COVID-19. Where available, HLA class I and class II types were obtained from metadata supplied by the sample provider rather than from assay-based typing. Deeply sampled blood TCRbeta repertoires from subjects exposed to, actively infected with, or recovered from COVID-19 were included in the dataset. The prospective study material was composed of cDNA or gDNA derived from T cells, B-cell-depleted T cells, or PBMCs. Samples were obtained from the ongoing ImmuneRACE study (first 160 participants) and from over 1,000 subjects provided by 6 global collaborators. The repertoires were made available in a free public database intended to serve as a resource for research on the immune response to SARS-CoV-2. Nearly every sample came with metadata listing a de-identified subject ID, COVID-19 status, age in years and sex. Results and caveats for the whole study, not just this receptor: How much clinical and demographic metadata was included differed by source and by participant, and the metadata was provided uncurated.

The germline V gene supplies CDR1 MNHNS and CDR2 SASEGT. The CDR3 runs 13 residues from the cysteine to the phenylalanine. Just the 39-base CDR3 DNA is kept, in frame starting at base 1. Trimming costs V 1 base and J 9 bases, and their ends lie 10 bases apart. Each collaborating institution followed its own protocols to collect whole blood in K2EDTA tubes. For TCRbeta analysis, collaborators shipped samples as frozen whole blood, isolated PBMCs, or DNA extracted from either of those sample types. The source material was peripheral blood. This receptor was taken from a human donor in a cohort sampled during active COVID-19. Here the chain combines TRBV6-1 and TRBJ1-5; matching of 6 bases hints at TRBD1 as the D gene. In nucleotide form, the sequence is TGTGCCAGCAGTGAAGTGGGGGCTCGGCCCCAGCATTTT. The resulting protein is CASSEVGARPQHF.